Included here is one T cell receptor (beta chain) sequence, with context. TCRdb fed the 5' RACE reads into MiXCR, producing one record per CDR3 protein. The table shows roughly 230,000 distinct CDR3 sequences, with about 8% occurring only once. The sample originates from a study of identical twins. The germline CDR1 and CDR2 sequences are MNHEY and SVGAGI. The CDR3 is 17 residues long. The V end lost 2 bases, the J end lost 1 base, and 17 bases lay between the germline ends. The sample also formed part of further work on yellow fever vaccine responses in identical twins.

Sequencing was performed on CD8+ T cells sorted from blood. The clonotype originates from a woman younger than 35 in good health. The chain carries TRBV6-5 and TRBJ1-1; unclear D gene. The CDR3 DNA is TGTGCCAGCAGTTACCCCTCTCCGAGCAGCTCGAACACTGAAGCTTTCTTT. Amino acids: CASSYPSPSSSNTEAFF.